These 3 T cell receptor beta chains came from one sample sequenced in a study of blood T cell repertoires in COVID-19. This table comes from immunoSEQ multiplex PCR, and its TCRdb copy is limited to in-frame clones, with some not included. The data show 270,000 or so clones, around 86% seen once. The sample comprised peripheral blood. The receptors shown here come from a woman aged 25 to 39 with active or convalescent COVID-19.

This chain connects TRBV30 to TRBJ1-3; D uncertain. Trimming removed 2 bases from V and 0 bases from J, with 8 bases in between. This CDR3 is 14 amino acids long. Germline CDR1 reads GTSNPN; CDR2 reads SVGIG (reference sequence). CDR3 amino acids: CAWSRGNSGNTIYF. The CDR3 region has the DNA TGTGCCTGGAGTAGAGGCAACTCTGGAAACACCATATATTTT.

This chain links TRBV19 with TRBJ1-3; the match to TRBD1 covers 8 bases. The V gene's germline CDR1 is LNHDA and CDR2 SQIVND (reference sequence). J was trimmed by 9 bases and V by 3 bases; bases with no gene match: 4. There are 13 residues in the CDR3. CDR3 bases: TGTGCCAGTAGTATCGACAGGGGACGCACCATATATTTT. This codes for CASSIDRGRTIYF.

The chain is built from TRBV24-1 and TRBJ1-2, with D possibly matching TRBD1 (6 bases). The CDR3 has 15 amino acids. Between the trimmed V and J ends, which lost 3 bases and 0 bases, there was a span of 10 bases. CDR1 is KGHDR and CDR2 is SFDVKD in the germline V gene. This chain's CDR3 is CATSDVTGANYGYTF. In nucleotides, the CDR3 is TGTGCCACCAGTGATGTGACAGGTGCTAACTATGGCTACACCTTC.